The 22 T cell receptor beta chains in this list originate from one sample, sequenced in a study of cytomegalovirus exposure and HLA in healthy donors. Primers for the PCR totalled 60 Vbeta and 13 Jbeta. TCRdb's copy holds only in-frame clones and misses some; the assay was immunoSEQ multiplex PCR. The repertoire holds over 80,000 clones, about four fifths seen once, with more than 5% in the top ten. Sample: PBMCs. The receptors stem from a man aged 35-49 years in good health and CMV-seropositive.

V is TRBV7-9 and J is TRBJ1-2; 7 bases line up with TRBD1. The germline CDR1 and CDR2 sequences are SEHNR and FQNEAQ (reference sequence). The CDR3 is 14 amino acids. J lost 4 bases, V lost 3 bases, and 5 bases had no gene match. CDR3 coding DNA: TGTGCCAGCAGCTTGACAGGGTCGGGCTATGGCTACACCTTC. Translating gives CASSLTGSGYGYTF. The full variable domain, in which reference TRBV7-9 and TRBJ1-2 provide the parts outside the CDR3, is DTGVSQNPRHKITKRGQNVTFRCDPISEHNRLYWYRQTLGQGPEFLTYFQNEAQLEKSRLLSDRFSAERPKGSFSTLEIQRTEQGDSAMYLCASSLTGSGYGYTFGSGTRLTVV.

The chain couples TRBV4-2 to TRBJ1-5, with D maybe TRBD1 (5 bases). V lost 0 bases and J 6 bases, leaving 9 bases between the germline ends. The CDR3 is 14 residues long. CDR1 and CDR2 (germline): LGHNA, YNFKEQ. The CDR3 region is CASSQEGRGQPQHF. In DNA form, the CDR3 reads TGTGCCAGCAGCCAAGAGGGTAGGGGTCAGCCCCAGCATTTT.

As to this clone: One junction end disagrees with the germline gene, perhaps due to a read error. In DNA, the CDR3 is TGTTCCAGCAGCTTACTAGCGGGAGGGCCCGGCAATGAGCAGTTCTTC. Translating it yields CSSSLLAGGPGNEQFF. The rearrangement uses TRBV7-9 and TRBJ2-1; TRBD2 matches at 13 bases. The CDR3 loop spans 16 amino acids. Germline loops: CDR1 SEHNR, CDR2 FQNEAQ (reference sequence).

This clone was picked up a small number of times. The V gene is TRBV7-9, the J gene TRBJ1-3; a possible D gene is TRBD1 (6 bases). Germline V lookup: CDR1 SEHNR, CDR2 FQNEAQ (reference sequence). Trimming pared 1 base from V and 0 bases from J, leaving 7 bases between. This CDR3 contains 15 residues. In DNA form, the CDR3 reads TGTGCCAGCAGCTTAGGAGGGGGCTCTGGAAACACCATATATTTT. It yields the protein CASSLGGGSGNTIYF. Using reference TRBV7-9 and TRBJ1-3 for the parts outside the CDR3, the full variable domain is DTGVSQNPRHKITKRGQNVTFRCDPISEHNRLYWYRQTLGQGPEFLTYFQNEAQLEKSRLLSDRFSAERPKGSFSTLEIQRTEQGDSAMYLCASSLGGGSGNTIYFGEGSWLTVV.

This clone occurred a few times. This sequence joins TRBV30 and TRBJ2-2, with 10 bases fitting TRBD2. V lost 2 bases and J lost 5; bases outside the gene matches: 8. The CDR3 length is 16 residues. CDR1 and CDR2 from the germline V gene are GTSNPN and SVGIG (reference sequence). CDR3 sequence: CAWSRLAGDWTGELFF. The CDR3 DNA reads TGTGCCTGGAGTCGGCTAGCGGGAGATTGGACCGGGGAGCTGTTTTTT.

The CDR3 reads CASSIRTLSNQPQHF. CDR3 nucleotide sequence: TGTGCCAGTAGTATTCGGACACTTAGCAATCAGCCCCAGCATTTT. This sequence joins TRBV19 and TRBJ1-5; TRBD1 might be the D (5 bases). The V end lost 3 bases, the J end lost 0 bases, and 9 bases lay between the germline ends. The germline CDR1 and CDR2 sequences are LNHDA and SQIVND (reference sequence). CDR3 length: 15 residues.

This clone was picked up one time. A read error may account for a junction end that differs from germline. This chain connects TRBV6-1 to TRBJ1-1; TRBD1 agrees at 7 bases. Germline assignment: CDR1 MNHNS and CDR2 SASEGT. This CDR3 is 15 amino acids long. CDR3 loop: CASSAPTGFGTGAFF. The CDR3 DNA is TGTGCCAGCAGTGCCCCGACAGGGTTTGGAACTGGAGCTTTCTTT.

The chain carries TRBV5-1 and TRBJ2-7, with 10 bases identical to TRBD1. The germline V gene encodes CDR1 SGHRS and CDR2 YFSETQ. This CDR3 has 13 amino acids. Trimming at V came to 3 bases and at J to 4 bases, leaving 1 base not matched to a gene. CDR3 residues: CASSWGQGYEQYF. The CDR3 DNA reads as TGCGCCAGCAGCTGGGGACAGGGGTACGAGCAGTACTTC.

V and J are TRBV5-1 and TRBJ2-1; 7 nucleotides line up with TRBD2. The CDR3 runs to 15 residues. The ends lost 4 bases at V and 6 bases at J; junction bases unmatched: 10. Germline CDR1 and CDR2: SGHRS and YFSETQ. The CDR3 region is CASSPMAGDGNEQFF. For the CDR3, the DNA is TGCGCCAGCAGCCCCATGGCGGGGGACGGCAATGAGCAGTTCTTC.

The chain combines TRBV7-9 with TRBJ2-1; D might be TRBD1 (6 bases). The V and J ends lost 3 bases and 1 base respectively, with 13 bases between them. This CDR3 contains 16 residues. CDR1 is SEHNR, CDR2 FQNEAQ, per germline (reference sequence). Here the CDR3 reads CASSFTHRASYNEQFF. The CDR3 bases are TGTGCCAGCAGCTTTACCCACAGGGCTTCCTACAATGAGCAGTTCTTC. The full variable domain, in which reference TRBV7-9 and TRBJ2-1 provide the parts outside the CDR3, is DTGVSQNPRHKITKRGQNVTFRCDPISEHNRLYWYRQTLGQGPEFLTYFQNEAQLEKSRLLSDRFSAERPKGSFSTLEIQRTEQGDSAMYLCASSFTHRASYNEQFFGPGTRLTVL.

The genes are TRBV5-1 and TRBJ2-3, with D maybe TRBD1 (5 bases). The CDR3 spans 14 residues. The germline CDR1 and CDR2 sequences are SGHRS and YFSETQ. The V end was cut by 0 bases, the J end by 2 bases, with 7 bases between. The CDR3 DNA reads TGCGCCAGCAGCTTGGACAGGTTCACAGATACGCAGTATTTT. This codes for CASSLDRFTDTQYF.

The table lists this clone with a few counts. The CDR3 here is CASSLHTTYEQYF. The CDR3 DNA reads as TGTGCCAGCAGCTTACACACTACCTACGAGCAGTACTTC. V usage is TRBV11-2 and J usage is TRBJ2-7, with unresolved D. Deletions cut 2 bases from V and 2 bases from J, with 7 bases between. The CDR3 extends over 13 amino acids. The germline CDR1 and CDR2 sequences are SGHAT and FQNNGV.

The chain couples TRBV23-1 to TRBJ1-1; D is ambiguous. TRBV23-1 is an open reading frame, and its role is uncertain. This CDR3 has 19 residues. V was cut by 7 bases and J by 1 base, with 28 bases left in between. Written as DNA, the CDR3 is TGCGCCAGCACCTATTGGGTAGGTACGGGTCCCCCGAAGAACACTGAAGCTTTCTTT. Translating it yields CASTYWVGTGPPKNTEAFF.

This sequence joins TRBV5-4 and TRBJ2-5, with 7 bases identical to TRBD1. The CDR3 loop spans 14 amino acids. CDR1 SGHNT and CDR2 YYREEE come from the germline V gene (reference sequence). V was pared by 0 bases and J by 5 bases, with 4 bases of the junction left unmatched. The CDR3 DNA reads TGTGCCAGCAGCTTGGACCCGACAGGGGAGACCCAGTACTTC. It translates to CASSLDPTGETQYF. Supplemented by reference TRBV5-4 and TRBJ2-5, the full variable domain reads ETGVTQSPTHLIKTRGQQVTLRCSSQSGHNTVSWYQQALGQGPQFIFQYYREEENGRGNFPPRFSGLQFPNYSSELNVNALELDDSALYLCASSLDPTGETQYFGPGTRLLVL.

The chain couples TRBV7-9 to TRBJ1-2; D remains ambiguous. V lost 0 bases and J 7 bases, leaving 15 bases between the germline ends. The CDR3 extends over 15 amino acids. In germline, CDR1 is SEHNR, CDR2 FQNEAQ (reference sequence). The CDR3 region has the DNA TGTGCCAGCAGCTTAGCGTCTTACACCCAGGCTGGCTACACCTTC. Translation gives CASSLASYTQAGYTF.

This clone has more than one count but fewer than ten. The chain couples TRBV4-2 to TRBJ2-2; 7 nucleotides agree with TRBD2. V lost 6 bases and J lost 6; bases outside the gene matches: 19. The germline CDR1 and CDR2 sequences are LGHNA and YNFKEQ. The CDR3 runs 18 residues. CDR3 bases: TGTGCCAGCAGTCGTAAAGAGCCCAGCGGGATTGACTCCGGGGAGCTGTTTTTT. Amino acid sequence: CASSRKEPSGIDSGELFF.

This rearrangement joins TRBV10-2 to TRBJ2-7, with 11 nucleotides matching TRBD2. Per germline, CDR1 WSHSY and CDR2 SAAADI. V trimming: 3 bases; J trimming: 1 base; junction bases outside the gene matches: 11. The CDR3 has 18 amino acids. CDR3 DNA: TGCGCCAGCAGTGATATTCCGGGACTAGCGGCCTCGTCCTACGAGCAGTACTTC. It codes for CASSDIPGLAASSYEQYF.

The CDR3 is CASSSYFGSGSGNTIYF. In DNA form, the CDR3 reads TGTGCCAGCTCATCCTACTTTGGGAGCGGGTCTGGAAACACCATATATTTT. The gene calls are TRBV18 and TRBJ1-3; D remains ambiguous. Germline CDR1 KGHSH, CDR2 LQKENI. This CDR3 has 17 amino acids. V lost 5 bases and J lost 1, with 18 bases in between.

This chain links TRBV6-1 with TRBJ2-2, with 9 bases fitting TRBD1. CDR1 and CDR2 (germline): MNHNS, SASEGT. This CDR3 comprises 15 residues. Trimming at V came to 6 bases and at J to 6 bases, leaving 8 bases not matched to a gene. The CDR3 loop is CASRGGQGWAGELFF. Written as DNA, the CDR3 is TGTGCCAGCAGGGGGGGACAGGGATGGGCCGGGGAGCTGTTTTTT.

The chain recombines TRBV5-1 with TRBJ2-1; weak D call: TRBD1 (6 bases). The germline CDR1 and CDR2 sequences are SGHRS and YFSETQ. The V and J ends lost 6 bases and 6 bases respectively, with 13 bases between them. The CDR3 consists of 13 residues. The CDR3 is CASTSDSRNEQFF. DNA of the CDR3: TGCGCCAGCACGTCGGACAGCCGCAATGAGCAGTTCTTC.

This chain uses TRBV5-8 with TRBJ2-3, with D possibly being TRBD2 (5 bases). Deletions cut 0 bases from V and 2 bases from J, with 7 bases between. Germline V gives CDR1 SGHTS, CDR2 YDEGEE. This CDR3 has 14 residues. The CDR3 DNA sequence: TGTGCCAGCAGCTTGGCTAGCCACACAGATACGCAGTATTTT. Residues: CASSLASHTDTQYF.

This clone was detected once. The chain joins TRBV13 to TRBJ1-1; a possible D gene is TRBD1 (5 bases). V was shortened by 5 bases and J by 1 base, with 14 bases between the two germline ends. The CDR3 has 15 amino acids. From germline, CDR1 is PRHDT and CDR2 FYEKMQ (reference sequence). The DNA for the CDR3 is TGTGCCAGCAGCGAGAGCAGGGAGGCGAACACTGAAGCTTTCTTT. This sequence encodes CASSESREANTEAFF.